The entry below describes one TCR beta chain. These data are taken from a study of cytomegalovirus exposure and HLA in healthy donors. 13 Jbeta primers and 60 Vbeta primers were used for the PCR. The protocol was immunoSEQ multiplex PCR, while the TCRdb copy is restricted to in-frame clones and leaves out a portion. The sample consists of about 120,000 clones, about 62% of them appearing once. Germline CDR1 reads LGHNA; CDR2 reads YNFKEQ. The CDR3 has 15 residues. Deletions cut 0 bases from V and 4 bases from J, with 10 bases between. Sequencing was carried out using PBMCs. This clonotype was sampled from a woman aged 40 to 49 in good health and CMV-seropositive. This rearrangement joins TRBV4-2 to TRBJ2-1; tentative D call: TRBD1 (6 bases). The CDR3 loop is CASSQETGSYNEQFF. The CDR3 DNA reads as TGTGCCAGCAGCCAAGAAACAGGGTCGTACAATGAGCAGTTCTTC.